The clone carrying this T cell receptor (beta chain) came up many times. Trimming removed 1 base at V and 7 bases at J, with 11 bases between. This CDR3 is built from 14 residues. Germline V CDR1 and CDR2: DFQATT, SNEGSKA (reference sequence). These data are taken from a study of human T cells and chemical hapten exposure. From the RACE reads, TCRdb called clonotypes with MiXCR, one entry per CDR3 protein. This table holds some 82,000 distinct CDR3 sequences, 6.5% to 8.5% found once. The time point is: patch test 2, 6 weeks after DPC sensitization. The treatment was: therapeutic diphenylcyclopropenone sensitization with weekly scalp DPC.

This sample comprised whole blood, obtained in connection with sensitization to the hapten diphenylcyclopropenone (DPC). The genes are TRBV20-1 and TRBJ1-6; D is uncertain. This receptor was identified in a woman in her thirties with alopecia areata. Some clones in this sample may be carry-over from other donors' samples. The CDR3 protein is CSARVGASNSPLHF. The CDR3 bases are TGCAGTGCTAGAGTAGGAGCCTCCAATTCACCCCTCCACTTT.